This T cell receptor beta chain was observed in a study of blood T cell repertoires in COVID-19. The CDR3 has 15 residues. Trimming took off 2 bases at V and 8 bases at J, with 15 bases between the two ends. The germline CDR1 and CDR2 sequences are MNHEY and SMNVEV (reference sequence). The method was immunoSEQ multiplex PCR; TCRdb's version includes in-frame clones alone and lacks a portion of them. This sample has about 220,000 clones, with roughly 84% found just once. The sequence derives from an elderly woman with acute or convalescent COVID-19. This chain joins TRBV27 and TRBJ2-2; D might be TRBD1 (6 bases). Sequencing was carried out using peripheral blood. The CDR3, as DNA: TGTGCCAGCAGTTTACCTTCCAGGGGTTCGGGGGAGCTGTTTTTT. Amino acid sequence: CASSLPSRGSGELFF.